This T cell receptor beta chain derives from a study of T cell responses to AZD1222 COVID-19 vaccine. The data were produced by immunoSEQ multiplex PCR, yet TCRdb's version contains in-frame clones alone and is incomplete. The table lists 65,000 to 90,000 clones, roughly 85% of them singletons. Germline-derived CDR1 and CDR2 are LNHDA and SQIVND (reference sequence). V was clipped by 6 bases and J by 2 bases; unmatched bases: 9. The CDR3 runs 15 residues. Sequencing was performed on peripheral blood, taken 28 days after the second AZD1222 dose. This receptor was obtained from an adult who received the AZD1222 COVID-19 vaccine. The chain uses TRBV19 and TRBJ1-2; 7 nucleotides line up with TRBD1. CDR3 in amino acids: CASSAGTATNYGYTF. The CDR3 nucleotides read TGTGCCAGTAGCGCCGGGACAGCGACAAACTATGGCTACACCTTC.